This T cell receptor beta chain came from a study of long-term antiretroviral therapy in people with HIV. Study outcomes and limitations: Clones showing expansion before ART dominated the repertoire at all time points. Information on adherence, resistance and therapy changes was unavailable. CDR3 lengths in HIV samples spanned a narrower range than controls.

Worth noting for this clone: The antigen is undetermined.

Version v3.0 of the immunoSEQ assay ran at survey level. Produced via immunoSEQ multiplex PCR; TCRdb's table is partial and in-frame only. The sample comprises around 20,000 clones, 78% of which are singletons, and 7.8% rests with the top ten. At least two post-ART and at least one pre-ART PBMC sample were available for each donor. V lost 5 bases and J lost 8; bases outside the gene matches: 10. The CDR3 extends over 16 amino acids. CDR1 is SEHNR and CDR2 is FQNEAQ in the germline V gene (reference sequence). The source was unsorted PBMCs, collected at the start of antiretroviral therapy, before treatment. The TCR was taken from a woman aged 40-49 years with HIV. The V gene is TRBV7-9, the J gene TRBJ1-6, with 9 bases identical to TRBD1. The CDR3: CASSHTTGGPYSPLHF. The CDR3 coding sequence is TGTGCCAGCAGCCACACGACAGGGGGACCCTATTCACCCCTCCACTTT.